This TCR beta chain was found in a study of regulatory T cells in long-lasting Graves disease. Germline V gene data show CDR1 as SGHTA and CDR2 as FQGTGA. The germline V and J ends were trimmed by 5 bases and 6 bases, with 14 bases remaining between them. The CDR3 consists of 13 residues. For TCR beta, libraries came from iRepertoire HTBI primers and Arm-PCR of CDR3 regions. TCRdb ran MiXCR on the multiplex PCR reads and lists one entry per CDR3 protein. The sample has hundreds of thousands of distinct CDR3 sequences, 16% seen once; the top ten hold about 27%. This clonotype was observed at least ten times. The time point: newly diagnosed GD, antithyroid drugs for less than 3 months. With RNA extracted from PBMCs as input, the TCR library was made. It was American Thyroid Association guidelines that determined Graves' disease diagnosis. This same sample was also part of a study on T cells in Graves' hyperthyroidism and ophthalmopathy.

The rearrangement links TRBV7-3 to TRBJ2-7; possible D gene TRBD1, 6 bases. The origin of this receptor is a man aged 35-49 years with Graves disease. Sequences were derived from peripheral blood mononuclear cells (PBMCs), sampled at new diagnosis, from a patient treated with antithyroid drugs. CDR3 loop: CASSPRRGGEQYF. The DNA of the CDR3 is TGTGCCAGCAGCCCCCGGAGAGGGGGCGAGCAGTACTTC. The full variable domain, in which reference TRBV7-3 and TRBJ2-7 provide the parts outside the CDR3, is GAGVSQTPSNKVTEKGKYVELRCDPISGHTALYWYRQSLGQGPEFLIYFQGTGAADDSGLPNDRFFAVRPEGSVSTLKIQRTERGDSAVYLCASSPRRGGEQYFGPGTRLTVT.